There are a few counts of the clone carrying this TCR beta chain. CDR3 regions were amplified by Arm-PCR using iRepertoire HTBI primers to build TCR beta libraries. TCRdb used MiXCR to reprocess the multiplex PCR reads, holding one entry per CDR3 protein. The sample includes 450,000 or so distinct CDR3 sequences, about 22% of them seen just once. These data come from a study of regulatory T cells in long-lasting Graves disease. The sample's time point: persistent/refractory GD, antithyroid drugs over 5 years with positive TRAb. Making the TCR library involved RNA that had been extracted from PBMCs. This TCR derives from a female donor with Graves disease. This specimen was peripheral blood mononuclear cells (PBMCs), taken when the disease was refractory, from a patient treated with antithyroid drugs.

The CDR3 is CASSIWDSRNTEAFF. The CDR3, as DNA: TGTGCCAGTAGTATATGGGACAGTAGGAACACTGAAGCTTTCTTT. The chain uses TRBV19 and TRBJ1-1; 7 bases are shared with TRBD1. Losses at the gene ends were 2 bases for V and 1 base for J; bases not matched to a gene: 4. The V gene's germline CDR1 is LNHDA and CDR2 SQIVND (reference sequence). This CDR3 spans 15 amino acids.